The 16 T cell receptor beta chains listed next were all sequenced from one sample in a study of blood T cell repertoires in COVID-19. Using immunoSEQ multiplex PCR, the repertoire was profiled, and TCRdb retains in-frame clones only, with some absent. The sample lists about 320,000 clones; 65% to 90% were seen once. Sequences were obtained from peripheral blood. These receptors were collected from a human donor in a cohort sampled during active COVID-19.

This clone has just one count. This rearrangement joins TRBV6-5 to TRBJ2-5; perhaps TRBD2 as D (5 bases). This CDR3 has 14 amino acids. Per the germline V gene, CDR1 is MNHEY and CDR2 is SVGAGI. The germline V and J ends were trimmed by 1 base and 3 bases, with 9 bases remaining between them. This CDR3 is CASSYWGDKETQYF. In DNA, the CDR3 is TGTGCCAGCAGTTACTGGGGAGACAAAGAGACCCAGTACTTC.

The V gene is TRBV3-1 (or the pseudogene TRBV3-2), the J gene TRBJ1-2; D is possibly TRBD1 (5 bases). V lost 3 bases, J lost 2 bases, and 16 bases lay in between. This CDR3 is 16 amino acids long. Germline V gene sequence: CDR1 LGHDT, CDR2 YNNKEL (reference sequence). Here the CDR3 DNA reads TGTGCCAGCAGCCATATTATTCTGGACAAAAACTATGGCTACACCTTC. Encoded protein: CASSHIILDKNYGYTF.

The V and J genes are TRBV19 and TRBJ1-5; D is perhaps TRBD1 (5 bases). CDR3 size: 16 residues. Trimming cost V 3 bases and J 2 bases, with 14 bases left between them. CDR1 and CDR2 (germline): LNHDA, SQIVND (reference sequence). The DNA of the CDR3 is TGTGCCAGTAGTATTTGGAGGGGTTTAGGCAATCAGCCCCAGCATTTT. Protein sequence: CASSIWRGLGNQPQHF.

The chain combines TRBV12-3 or TRBV12-4 with TRBJ1-2; no clear D. The CDR3 has 12 amino acids. With 4 bases removed from V and 0 bases from J, the gap between germline ends came to 3 bases. The CDR3 protein is CASSSSNYGYTF. CDR3 DNA: TGTGCCAGCAGTTCCTCTAACTATGGCTACACCTTC.

The V gene is TRBV7-9, the J gene TRBJ2-5; 9 positions match TRBD1. This CDR3 contains 12 residues. Germline V CDR1 and CDR2: SEHNR, FQNEAQ (reference sequence). V trimming: 6 bases; J trimming: 4 bases; junction bases outside the gene matches: 0. The CDR3 sequence: CASRTGGETQYF. CDR3 bases: TGTGCCAGCAGGACAGGGGGAGAGACCCAGTACTTC.

This chain uses TRBV5-1 with TRBJ2-3; 15 nucleotides agree with TRBD2. Trimming took 4 bases from V and 3 from J; bases not matched to a gene: 6. Germline V gene data show CDR1 as SGHRS and CDR2 as YFSETQ. CDR3 size: 17 residues. The DNA for the CDR3 is TGCGCCAGCAGCCCCCGGACTAGCGGGGGGGTGACAGATACGCAGTATTTT. Amino acids: CASSPRTSGGVTDTQYF.

The J gene is TRBJ1-1, the V gene TRBV4-1, with D possibly matching TRBD1 (5 bases). The CDR3 extends over 15 amino acids. CDR1 and CDR2 (germline): MGHRA, YSYEKL. V lost 1 base to trimming and J lost 5 bases, with 14 bases between them. CDR3 DNA: TGCGCCAGCAGCCAAGGTCAGGGTGGGCGAACTGAAGCTTTCTTT. It yields the protein CASSQGQGGRTEAFF.

The chain links TRBV6-5 to TRBJ1-4; D possibly corresponds to TRBD1 (6 bases). Deletions cut 6 bases from V and 8 bases from J, with 19 bases between. From germline, CDR1 is MNHEY and CDR2 SVGAGI. This CDR3 comprises 15 residues. The CDR3 DNA reads as TGTGCCAGCAGCAACGGACAGTCGTTGTGGGAAAAACTGTTTTTT. This codes for CASSNGQSLWEKLFF.

The chain couples TRBV2 to TRBJ2-1; TRBD2 agrees at 11 bases. This CDR3 region has 14 residues. The ends lost 7 bases at V and 9 bases at J; junction bases unmatched: 8. Germline assignment: CDR1 SNHLY and CDR2 FYNNEI. The CDR3 sequence is CASNIAGGPGEQFF. Here the CDR3 DNA reads TGTGCCAGCAATATAGCGGGGGGGCCGGGTGAGCAGTTCTTC.

This clone was recorded a few times. The chain couples TRBV4-2 to TRBJ2-2; D gene unclear. Germline assignment: CDR1 LGHNA and CDR2 YNFKEQ. V was cut by 2 bases and J by 0 bases, with 10 bases left in between. The length of the CDR3 is 16 residues. CDR3 region: CASSQRHLTNTGELFF. The CDR3 DNA is TGTGCCAGCAGCCAAAGACACCTTACGAACACCGGGGAGCTGTTTTTT.

The chain combines TRBV7-7 with TRBJ1-5; 8 nucleotides align to TRBD1. Per germline, CDR1 SSHAT and CDR2 FNYEAQ (reference sequence). The J segment lost 0 bases and the V segment lost 4 bases, leaving 5 bases of the junction unmatched. The CDR3 extends over 16 amino acids. DNA of the CDR3: TGTGCCAGCAGCTCGACGGGACAGGTTAGCAATCAGCCCCAGCATTTT. It yields the protein CASSSTGQVSNQPQHF.

This clone was observed a few times. The same CDR3 is also encoded by other DNA sequences in this sample. This chain links TRBV2 with TRBJ1-4; 8 positions match TRBD1. The junction had 5 bases not matched to a gene; V was cut back by 6 bases and J by 8 bases. This CDR3 spans 13 amino acids. CDR1 SNHLY and CDR2 FYNNEI come from the germline V gene. The CDR3 region is CASRGTGGEKLFF. The CDR3 bases are TGTGCCAGCAGGGGGACAGGCGGGGAAAAACTGTTTTTT.

The chain employs TRBV5-1 and TRBJ2-4; D not certain. This CDR3 has 13 amino acids. The V gene's germline CDR1 is SGHRS and CDR2 YFSETQ. V was shortened by 0 bases and J by 8 bases, with 9 bases between the two germline ends. The CDR3 sequence is CASSLVDEDIQYF. DNA for the CDR3: TGCGCCAGCAGCTTGGTCGACGAGGACATTCAGTACTTC.

The V call is TRBV5-6, the J call TRBJ2-1; 11 bases match TRBD2. The CDR3 extends over 16 amino acids. CDR1 and CDR2 from the germline V gene are SGHDT and YYEEEE. The J segment lost 4 bases and the V segment lost 0 bases, leaving 3 bases of the junction unmatched. This CDR3 reads CASSLEGLAAYNEQFF. DNA for the CDR3: TGTGCCAGCAGCTTGGAGGGACTAGCGGCTTACAATGAGCAGTTCTTC.

This chain connects TRBV7-9 to TRBJ1-1; 9 positions agree with TRBD1. The trim removed 5 bases at V and 4 bases at J, leaving 5 bases unmatched. The CDR3 contains 14 residues. Germline-derived CDR1 and CDR2 are SEHNR and FQNEAQ (reference sequence). The CDR3 coding sequence is TGTGCCAGCAGCCTTCGGGACAGGGTCACTGAAGCTTTCTTT. As protein: CASSLRDRVTEAFF.

The chain employs TRBV5-1 and TRBJ2-7, with 10 nucleotides matching TRBD1. J lost 5 bases, V lost 4 bases, and 12 bases had no gene match. Germline values: CDR1 SGHRS, CDR2 YFSETQ. This CDR3 has 16 amino acids. CDR3 nucleotide sequence: TGCGCCAGCAGCACCAGACAGGGGGCGGAGGGGGACGAGCAGTACTTC. Residues: CASSTRQGAEGDEQYF.